The clone carrying this T cell receptor (beta chain) was seen just once. The second PCR ran roughly 7 to 12 cycles with a sample-barcoded 5' primer and J-beta primers. Using its own MiXCR run on the 5' RACE reads, TCRdb lists one record per CDR3 protein. The sample includes fewer than 900,000 distinct CDR3 sequences, about half of them seen just once. These data originate in a study of blood T cells in healthy people across ages. This CDR3 is built from 13 residues. Germline V gene sequence: CDR1 MDHEN, CDR2 SYDVKM. This chain connects TRBV28 to TRBJ2-5, with TRBD1 identical over 7 bases. TRBJ2-7 explains the end of the DNA better; the J call may be wrong. This clonotype was obtained from a woman aged 60-70 years in good health. Sequenced input: blood. CDR3 sequence: CASRGTVTYEQYF. The DNA of the CDR3 is TGTGCCAGTAGAGGGACAGTTACCTACGAGCAGTACTTC.